One sample yielded the 2 T cell receptor beta chains listed below, sequenced in a study of blood T cell repertoires in COVID-19. Profiling relied on immunoSEQ multiplex PCR, and the TCRdb table lists in-frame clones only, not all of them. The table includes about 63,000 clones, approximately 88% detected once. Sequencing input: peripheral blood. The receptors were sampled from a human donor in a cohort sampled during active COVID-19.

The J gene is TRBJ1-2, the V gene TRBV6-5; 7 positions match TRBD1. Germline CDR1 reads MNHEY; CDR2 reads SVGAGI. V lost 2 bases to trimming and J lost 3 bases; unmatched junction nucleotides: 3. The CDR3 consists of 14 residues. The CDR3 region is CASSYARGYYGYTF. The CDR3 DNA reads TGTGCCAGCAGTTACGCCAGGGGGTACTATGGCTACACCTTC.

This clone has just one count. The chain links TRBV18 to TRBJ2-1, with 7 bases aligning to TRBD1. Germline-derived CDR1 and CDR2 are KGHSH and LQKENI. V shed 4 bases, J shed 1 base, and the junction held 7 bases outside the gene matches. CDR3 length: 16 residues. The CDR3 loop reads CASSLSDRASYNEQFF. The CDR3 bases are TGTGCCAGCTCACTATCAGACAGGGCATCCTACAATGAGCAGTTCTTC.